This TCR beta chain was profiled in a study of metastatic and nonmetastatic thyroid tumors. Patients underwent thyroid surgery, and none had received any treatment before it. CDR1 and CDR2 (germline): SEHNR, FQNEAQ (reference sequence). With 3 bases removed from V and 2 bases from J, the gap between germline ends came to 7 bases. The CDR3 runs to 13 residues. This clone appeared many times. With MiXCR, TCRdb reprocessed the PCR reads. Among 13,000 to 15,000 clones listed, 25% to 30% were seen once. The sequencing sample was made of tumor tissue. The source of this sequence is a male donor with papillary thyroid cancer or a benign thyroid nodule (not recorded which). Some clones in this sample may be carry-over from other donors' samples. The chain joins TRBV7-9 to TRBJ1-2; D remains unclear. The CDR3 DNA reads as TGTGCCAGCAGCTTGACTTCCAACTATGGCTACACCTTC. It yields the protein CASSLTSNYGYTF.